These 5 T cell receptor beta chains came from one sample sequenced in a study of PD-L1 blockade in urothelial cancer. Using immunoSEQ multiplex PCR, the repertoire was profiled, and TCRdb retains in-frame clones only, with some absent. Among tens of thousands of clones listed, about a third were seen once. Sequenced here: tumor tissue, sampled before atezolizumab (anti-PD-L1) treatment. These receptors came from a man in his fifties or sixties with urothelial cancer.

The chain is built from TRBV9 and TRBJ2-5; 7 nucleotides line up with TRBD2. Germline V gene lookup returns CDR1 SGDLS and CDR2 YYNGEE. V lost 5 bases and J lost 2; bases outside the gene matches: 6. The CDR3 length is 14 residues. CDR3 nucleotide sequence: TGTGCCAGCAGTGGCGGGGGTCATCAAGAGACCCAGTACTTC. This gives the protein CASSGGGHQETQYF.

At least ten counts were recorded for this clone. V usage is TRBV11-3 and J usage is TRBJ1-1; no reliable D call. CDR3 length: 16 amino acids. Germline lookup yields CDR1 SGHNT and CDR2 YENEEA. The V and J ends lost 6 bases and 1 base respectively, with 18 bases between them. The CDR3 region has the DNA TGTGCCAGCAGTCCCCCTAAAACTATTCCGAACACTGAAGCTTTCTTT. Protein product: CASSPPKTIPNTEAFF. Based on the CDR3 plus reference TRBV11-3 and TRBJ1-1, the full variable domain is EAGVVQSPRYKIIEKKQPVAFWCNPISGHNTLYWYLQNLGQGPELLIRYENEEAVDDSQLPKDRFSAERLKGVDSTLKIQPAELGDSAVYLCASSPPKTIPNTEAFFGQGTRLTVV.

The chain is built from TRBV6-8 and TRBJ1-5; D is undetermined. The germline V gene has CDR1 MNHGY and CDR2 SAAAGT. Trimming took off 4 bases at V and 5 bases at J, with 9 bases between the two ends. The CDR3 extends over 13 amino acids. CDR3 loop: CASSLDEDQPQHF. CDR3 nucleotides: TGTGCCAGCAGTTTAGACGAAGATCAGCCCCAGCATTTT.

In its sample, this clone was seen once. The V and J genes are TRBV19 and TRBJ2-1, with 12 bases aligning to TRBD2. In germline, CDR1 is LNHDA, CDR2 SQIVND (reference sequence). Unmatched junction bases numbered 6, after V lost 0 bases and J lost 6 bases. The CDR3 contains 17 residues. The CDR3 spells CASSIDLGLAGLNEQFF. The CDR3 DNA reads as TGTGCCAGTAGTATAGATCTAGGACTAGCGGGACTCAATGAGCAGTTCTTC.

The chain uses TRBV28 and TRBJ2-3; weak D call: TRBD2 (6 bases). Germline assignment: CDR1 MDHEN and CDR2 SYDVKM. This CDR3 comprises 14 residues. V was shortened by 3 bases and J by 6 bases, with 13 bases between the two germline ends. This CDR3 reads CASSFGGSIDTQYF. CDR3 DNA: TGTGCCAGCAGTTTCGGGGGTTCCATCGATACGCAGTATTTT.